These 2 T cell receptor beta chains came from one sample sequenced in a study of blood T cell repertoires in COVID-19. Measured with immunoSEQ multiplex PCR; TCRdb has only the in-frame clones, and not every one. Of 300,000 to 450,000 clones in the sample, around 89% were seen once. Sequencing was performed on PBMCs or T cells enriched from blood (not recorded which). The origin of the receptors is a man between 18 and 29 years old who had recovered from COVID-19.

This sequence joins TRBV19 and TRBJ2-7, with 7 bases aligning to TRBD1. Germline V gene lookup returns CDR1 LNHDA and CDR2 SQIVND (reference sequence). This CDR3 spans 13 amino acids. V shed 4 bases and J 3 bases; nucleotides not matched to a gene: 3. The CDR3 loop reads CASSTRDSYEQYF. The CDR3 region has the DNA TGTGCCAGTAGTACCCGGGACAGCTACGAGCAGTACTTC.

The V call is TRBV9, the J call TRBJ2-2, with TRBD1 matching over 8 bases. V was pared by 4 bases and J by 0 bases, with 5 bases of the junction left unmatched. The CDR3 runs 16 residues. Germline CDR1 reads SGDLS; CDR2 reads YYNGEE. CDR3 sequence (DNA): TGTGCCAGCAGCCCAAGGGACAGGACGAACACCGGGGAGCTGTTTTTT. As protein: CASSPRDRTNTGELFF. The full variable domain, completed using reference TRBV9 and TRBJ2-2, is DSGVTQTPKHLITATGQRVTLRCSPRSGDLSVYWYQQSLDQGLQFLIQYYNGEERAKGNILERFSAQQFPDLHSELNLSSLELGDSALYFCASSPRDRTNTGELFFGEGSRLTVL.